These 10 T cell receptor beta chains were sequenced from one sample in a study of beta chain features in type 1 diabetes listed by TCRdb under 2018. Receptor libraries were prepared by the immunoSEQ multiplex PCR assay. The entire isolated RNA was reverse transcribed using the High Capacity cDNA Reverse Transcription Kit, and thus expressed TCRB transcripts were sequenced. TCRdb took over this immuneACCESS table, retaining in-frame rearrangements with V and J assigned. Such tables are incomplete; in checked studies, under half of the missing clones stem from an unresolved V gene, and the remainder is unexplained. The sample contains a few hundred thousand clones, roughly 16% of them found a single time. The top ten clonotypes cover 0.019% of the sample. Sequencing was done on a sample of naive CD4+ T cells from blood. The cell subset or site label for this specimen denotes: true naive CD4+ T cells. These TCRs come from a woman between 18 and 29 years old in good health.

The V gene is TRBV29-1, the J gene TRBJ1-4, with a possible D match to TRBD1 (5 bases). Germline-derived CDR1 and CDR2 are SQVTM and ANQGSEA. The CDR3 is 9 residues long. Trimming removed 2 bases from V and 15 bases from J, with 7 bases in between. The CDR3 reads CSVEQGLFF. The CDR3 DNA follows: TGCAGCGTTGAACAGGGTTTGTTTTTT.

In DNA form, the CDR3 reads TGTGCCAGCAGCTTGACAGGGGGCTACGAGCAGTACTTC. Translated: CASSLTGGYEQYF. The rearrangement links TRBV5-4 to TRBJ2-7, with 8 bases that match TRBD1. The germline V gene encodes CDR1 SGHNT and CDR2 YYREEE (reference sequence). Trimming cost V 1 base and J 3 bases; bases outside gene matches: 0. The CDR3 sequence is 13 residues long.

The rearrangement uses TRBV9 and TRBJ2-5; TRBD2 aligns across 14 bases. V shed 4 bases and J 0 bases; nucleotides not matched to a gene: 5. Germline assignment: CDR1 SGDLS and CDR2 YYNGEE. This CDR3 contains 17 residues. The CDR3, as DNA: TGTGCCAGCAGCCCCCGACTAGCGGGAGGGTACCAAGAGACCCAGTACTTC. Translated: CASSPRLAGGYQETQYF.

This chain connects TRBV30 to TRBJ2-1; TRBD1 aligns across 8 bases. The germline CDR1 and CDR2 sequences are GTSNPN and SVGIG (reference sequence). With 4 bases clipped from V and 1 base from J, the junction kept 3 bases outside the gene matches. The CDR3 is made up of 14 amino acids. The CDR3 spells CAWNRGRSYNEQFF. In DNA, the CDR3 is TGTGCCTGGAACAGGGGGAGATCCTACAATGAGCAGTTCTTC.

In this sample, this clone turned up a few times. This rearrangement joins TRBV7-9 to TRBJ2-1; D is undetermined. Germline values: CDR1 SEHNR, CDR2 FQNEAQ (reference sequence). Trimming took 2 bases from V and 6 from J, leaving 8 bases between them. This CDR3 is 13 amino acids long. As DNA, the CDR3 is TGTGCCAGCAGCTTACTTGACTCCAATGAGCAGTTCTTC. Translated: CASSLLDSNEQFF.

This clone was detected a few times. The chain employs TRBV5-1 and TRBJ2-1; D gene uncertain. Trimming stripped 3 bases from V and 0 bases from J, with 10 bases between. This CDR3 has 15 amino acids. In germline, CDR1 is SGHRS, CDR2 YFSETQ. CDR3: CASSYSTSSYNEQFF. The CDR3 DNA reads as TGCGCCAGCAGCTACTCAACGAGCTCCTACAATGAGCAGTTCTTC.

The V gene is TRBV25-1, the J gene TRBJ2-7; 9 bases align to TRBD1. The length of the CDR3 is 14 residues. The V segment lost 5 bases and the J segment 6 bases; nucleotides outside the gene matches: 8. Per the germline V gene, CDR1 is MGHDK and CDR2 is SYGVNS. The CDR3 nucleotides are TGTGCCAGCAGTTTTGGACAGGGGCTCGGCGAGCAGTACTTC. Encoded protein: CASSFGQGLGEQYF.

J is TRBJ1-5 and V is TRBV25-1; 10 bases agree with TRBD1. The CDR3 totals 18 residues. CDR1 is MGHDK, CDR2 SYGVNS, per germline. With 4 bases clipped from V and 1 base from J, the junction kept 10 bases outside the gene matches. CDR3 loop: CASSADDRGLGSNQPQHF. In nucleotides, the CDR3 is TGTGCCAGCAGTGCGGATGACAGGGGGCTAGGAAGCAATCAGCCCCAGCATTTT.

This clone was seen only a few times. This chain uses TRBV29-1 with TRBJ2-1, with 7 bases identical to TRBD2. After removal of 7 bases from V and 8 bases from J, the junction contained 14 bases not matched to a gene. Germline CDR1 SQVTM, CDR2 ANQGSEA. This CDR3 spans 14 amino acids. The CDR3 here is CSATRGRGGDEQFF. The DNA of the CDR3 is TGCAGCGCCACCCGTGGGAGGGGAGGCGATGAGCAGTTCTTC.

The chain links TRBV27 to TRBJ1-2; D gene ambiguous. In germline, CDR1 is MNHEY, CDR2 SMNVEV (reference sequence). V was trimmed by 8 bases and J by 4 bases, leaving 11 bases between them. The CDR3 is 12 amino acids. CDR3 amino acids: CASGVGPYGYTF. CDR3 coding DNA: TGTGCCAGCGGAGTCGGTCCCTATGGCTACACCTTC.